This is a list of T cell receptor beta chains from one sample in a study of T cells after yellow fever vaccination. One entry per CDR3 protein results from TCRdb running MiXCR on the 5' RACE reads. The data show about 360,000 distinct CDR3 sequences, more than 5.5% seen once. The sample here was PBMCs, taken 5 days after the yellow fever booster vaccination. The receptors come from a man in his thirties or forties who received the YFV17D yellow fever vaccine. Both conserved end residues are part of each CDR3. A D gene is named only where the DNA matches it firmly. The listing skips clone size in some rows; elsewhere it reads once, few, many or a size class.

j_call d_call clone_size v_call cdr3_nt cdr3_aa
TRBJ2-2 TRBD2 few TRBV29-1 TGCAGCGTTGGGGGGGGATGGAGCGGGGAGCTGTTTTTT CSVGGGWSGELFF
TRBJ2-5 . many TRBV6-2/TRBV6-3 TGTGCCAGCAGTTACTCGAGGTTCACTCGGGTGGGGCGCAGAGAGACCCAGTACTTC CASSYSRFTRVGRRETQYF
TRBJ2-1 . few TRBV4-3 TGCGCCAGCAGCCCGGACAGCGGCCGTAACAATGAGCAGTTCTTC CASSPDSGRNNEQFF
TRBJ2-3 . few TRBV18 TGTGCCAGCTCCAAACCCCGGGATCGCACAGATACGCAGTATTTT CASSKPRDRTDTQYF
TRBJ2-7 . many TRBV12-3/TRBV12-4 TGTGCCAGCAGTTTTCGGGGGGCCATCTACGAGCAGTACTTC CASSFRGAIYEQYF
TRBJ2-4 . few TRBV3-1 TGTGCCAGCAGCCACCGGAAAAACATTCAGTACTTC CASSHRKNIQYF
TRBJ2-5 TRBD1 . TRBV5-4 TGTGCCAGCAGCTGGGGGACAGGCGGCGGTAGGGAGACCCAGTACTTC CASSWGTGGGRETQYF
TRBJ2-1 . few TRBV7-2 TGTGCCAGCAGCATATTCTCCCAGCAGTTCTTC CASSIFSQQFF
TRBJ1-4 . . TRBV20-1 TGCAGTGCTAGAGATGGGGAGTTTGCGACTAATGAAAAACTGTTTTTT CSARDGEFATNEKLFF
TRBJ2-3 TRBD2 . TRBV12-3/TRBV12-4 TGTGCCAGCGCAGTAGCGGGAAGTTCAGATACGCAGTATTTT CASAVAGSSDTQYF
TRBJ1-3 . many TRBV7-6 TGTGCCAGCAGCTCTGGAAACACCATATATTTT CASSSGNTIYF
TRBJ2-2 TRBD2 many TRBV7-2 TGTGCCAGCAGCTTCCTAGCGGTCGCGAACACCGGGGAGCTGTTTTTT CASSFLAVANTGELFF
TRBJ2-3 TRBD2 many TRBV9 TGTGCCAGCAGCGTCCGCGGGACTATTCCAGATACGCAGTATTTT CASSVRGTIPDTQYF
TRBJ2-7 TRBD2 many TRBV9 TGTGCCAGCAGCCTAAGCGGGGGAGACGCAGTCTACGAGCAGTACTTC CASSLSGGDAVYEQYF